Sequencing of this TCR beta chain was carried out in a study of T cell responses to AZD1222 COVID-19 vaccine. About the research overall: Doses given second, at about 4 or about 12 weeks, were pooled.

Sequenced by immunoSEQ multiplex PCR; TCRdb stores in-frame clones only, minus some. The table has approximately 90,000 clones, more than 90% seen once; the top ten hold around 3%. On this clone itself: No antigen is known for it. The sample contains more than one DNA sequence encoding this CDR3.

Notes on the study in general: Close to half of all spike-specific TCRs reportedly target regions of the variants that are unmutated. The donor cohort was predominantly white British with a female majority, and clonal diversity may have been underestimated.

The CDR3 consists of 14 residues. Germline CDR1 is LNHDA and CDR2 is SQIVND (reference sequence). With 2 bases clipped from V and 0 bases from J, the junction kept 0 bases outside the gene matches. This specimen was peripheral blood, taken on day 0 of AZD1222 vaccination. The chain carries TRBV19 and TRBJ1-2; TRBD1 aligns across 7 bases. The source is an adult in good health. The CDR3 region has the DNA TGTGCCAGTAGTATACAGGGGGCTAACTATGGCTACACCTTC. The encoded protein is CASSIQGANYGYTF.